The rows below give T cell receptor beta chains drawn from one sample of a study of blood T cell repertoires in COVID-19. Method: immunoSEQ multiplex PCR; TCRdb's copy keeps in-frame clones and lacks some. The profile shows approximately 500,000 clones, 80% to 90% of them singletons. Specimen: peripheral blood. Source of these receptors: a human donor in a cohort sampled during active COVID-19. The CDR3 runs from the conserved cysteine through the conserved F or W. A D gene is named only where the DNA matches it firmly. Clone size is given for some rows only: seen once, a few or many times, or a class if the clone is expanded.

>-|TRBD2|TRBJ2-1|TRBV6-5
CASISAGRGYNEQFF
TGTGCCAGCATTTCAGCGGGGAGGGGATACAATGAGCAGTTCTTC
>-|TRBD1|TRBJ1-2|TRBV6-5
CASWTGFSYGYTF
TGTGCCAGCTGGACAGGGTTCAGCTATGGCTACACCTTC
>once|TRBD1|TRBJ2-5|TRBV7-2
CASSPPQGPRETQYF
TGTGCCAGCAGCCCGCCACAGGGGCCCCGAGAGACCCAGTACTTC
>-|TRBD2|TRBJ2-1|TRBV5-1
CASSPRTGREGYEQFF
TGCGCCAGCAGCCCCAGGACTGGTCGGGAGGGTTATGAGCAGTTCTTC
>-|-|TRBJ2-5|TRBV10-2
CASSERRGETQYF
TGCGCCAGCAGTGAGCGCAGGGGAGAGACCCAGTACTTC
>-|-|TRBJ2-7|TRBV29-1
CSVLGGTPDYEQYF
TGCAGCGTCCTCGGCGGGACCCCCGACTACGAGCAGTACTTC
>-|-|TRBJ1-4|TRBV25-1
CASSDRDSGEKLFF
TGTGCCAGCAGTGACAGGGATAGTGGTGAAAAACTGTTTTTT
>-|-|TRBJ1-2|TRBV3-1/TRBV3-2
CASSQGGPVYTF
TGTGCCAGCAGCCAAGGGGGCCCGGTTTACACCTTC
>-|TRBD1|TRBJ1-4|TRBV7-2
CASSLSRQGNEKLFF
TGTGCCAGCAGCTTATCCCGACAGGGGAATGAAAAACTGTTTTTT
>-|TRBD1|TRBJ1-2|TRBV30
CAWSRGQVNYGYTF
TGTGCCTGGAGCCGTGGACAGGTTAACTATGGCTACACCTTC
>once|TRBD1|TRBJ1-2|TRBV19
CASRGRTGLGYGYTF
TGTGCCAGTAGAGGAAGGACAGGGCTCGGCTATGGCTACACCTTC
>few|-|TRBJ1-1|TRBV19
CASRSNSARGGLRLEAFF
TGTGCCAGTAGAAGCAACTCCGCGCGGGGGGGGCTTCGGCTTGAAGCTTTCTTT
>once|-|TRBJ2-7|TRBV3-1/TRBV3-2
CASSQFSEQYF
TGTGCCAGCAGCCAATTTAGCGAGCAGTACTTC
>-|-|TRBJ2-5|TRBV5-1
CASSSDSGETQYF
TGCGCCAGCAGTTCCGATTCGGGGGAGACCCAGTACTTC
>-|-|TRBJ1-6|TRBV2
CASSDYRGRFNSPLHF
TGTGCCAGCAGTGATTACCGGGGAAGATTTAATTCACCCCTCCACTTT
>-|-|TRBJ2-1|TRBV5-1
CASSLVGGNEQFF
TGCGCCAGCAGCTTGGTGGGGGGCAATGAGCAGTTCTTC
>once|-|TRBJ2-7|TRBV6-1
CASSETRSAEDEQYF
TGTGCCAGCAGTGAGACCCGATCCGCCGAGGACGAGCAGTACTTC
>-|-|TRBJ2-1|TRBV12-3/TRBV12-4
CASSAYLDEQFF
TGTGCCAGCAGTGCCTATCTGGATGAGCAGTTCTTC
>-|TRBD2|TRBJ2-3|TRBV19
CASSIVAGRGTDTQYF
TGTGCCAGTAGTATCGTAGCGGGTAGAGGAACAGATACGCAGTATTTT
>-|TRBD2|TRBJ2-1|TRBV5-1
CASGHTSGSGNEQFF
TGCGCCAGCGGGCATACTAGCGGGAGTGGAAATGAGCAGTTCTTC
>-|TRBD1|TRBJ1-5|TRBV19
CATTHPGAGGSQPQHF
TGTGCCACCACCCATCCAGGGGCAGGGGGGAGTCAGCCCCAGCATTTT
>-|TRBD1|TRBJ1-1|TRBV7-2
CASSVNRDSEAFF
TGTGCCAGCAGCGTAAACCGGGACAGTGAAGCTTTCTTT
>-|-|TRBJ1-5|TRBV5-6
CASSPYSASNQPQHF
TGTGCCAGCAGCCCCTACAGTGCGAGCAATCAGCCCCAGCATTTT
>-|TRBD1|TRBJ2-2|TRBV29-1
CSGLTGGSGELFF
TGCAGCGGTTTAACAGGGGGCAGCGGGGAGCTGTTTTTT
>-|-|TRBJ1-2|TRBV4-3
CASSQNRGRYTF
TGCGCCAGCAGCCAAAATAGGGGCCGCTACACCTTC
>-|-|TRBJ1-1|TRBV6-2/TRBV6-3
CASSYLRPNTEAFF
TGTGCCAGCAGTTACCTTCGTCCGAACACTGAAGCTTTCTTT
>-|-|TRBJ2-7|TRBV5-5
CASKPGPGNPYEQYF
TGTGCCAGCAAACCTGGCCCGGGGAACCCCTACGAGCAGTACTTC
>-|-|TRBJ1-2|TRBV2
CASSVPRPRGLYGYTF
TGTGCCAGCAGTGTACCCCGGCCGCGGGGTCTTTATGGCTACACCTTC
>-|-|TRBJ2-2|TRBV7-9
CASSGPVQRNTGELFF
TGTGCCAGCAGCGGGCCGGTACAAAGGAACACCGGGGAGCTGTTTTTT
>-|-|TRBJ2-7|TRBV14
CASTLQGGVYEQYF
TGTGCCAGCACCCTACAGGGGGGGGTCTACGAGCAGTACTTC
>many|TRBD1|TRBJ1-2|TRBV7-2
CASGDRGAGYTF
TGTGCCAGCGGAGACAGGGGCGCCGGCTACACCTTC
>-|TRBD2|TRBJ2-3|TRBV27
CASSPHVGLAEYF
TGTGCCAGCAGCCCTCACGTGGGACTAGCGGAGTATTTT
>-|-|TRBJ1-6|TRBV27
CASSSGGVRYNSPLHF
TGTGCCAGCAGTTCGGGGGGGGTCAGGTATAATTCACCCCTCCACTTT
>-|TRBD1|TRBJ2-3|TRBV6-6
CASSPDRVSTDTQYF
TGTGCCAGCAGCCCGGACAGGGTGAGCACAGATACGCAGTATTTT
>few|TRBD1|TRBJ1-5|TRBV10-3
CAISESMGTGGGQPQHF
TGTGCCATCAGTGAGTCGATGGGAACAGGGGGCGGTCAGCCCCAGCATTTT
>-|-|TRBJ1-4|TRBV15
CATSRGGEEKLFF
TGTGCCACCAGCAGGGGGGGGGAGGAAAAACTGTTTTTT
>-|TRBD1|TRBJ2-2|TRBV5-8
CASRDRGRSTGELFF
TGTGCCAGCAGAGACAGGGGGCGAAGCACCGGGGAGCTGTTTTTT
>-|-|TRBJ2-7|TRBV30
CAWSVGAPYEQYF
TGTGCCTGGAGTGTAGGGGCACCCTACGAGCAGTACTTC
>-|-|TRBJ2-7|TRBV6-6
CASRTDRNYEQYF
TGTGCCAGCAGGACAGACAGAAACTACGAGCAGTACTTC
>once|-|TRBJ2-3|TRBV4-2
CASSQDRQGTDTQYF
TGTGCCAGCAGCCAAGATCGGCAGGGCACAGATACGCAGTATTTT
>-|TRBD2|TRBJ2-1|TRBV5-1
CASSPRSGRAYNEQFF
TGCGCCAGCAGCCCGAGAAGCGGGAGGGCTTACAATGAGCAGTTCTTC
>once|-|TRBJ2-3|TRBV19
CASATGGTRTDTQYF
TGTGCCAGTGCGACTGGGGGGACTCGCACAGATACGCAGTATTTT
>few|-|TRBJ1-2|TRBV7-9
CASSLSRAEGTF
TGTGCCAGCAGCTTATCACGAGCGGAAGGCACCTTC